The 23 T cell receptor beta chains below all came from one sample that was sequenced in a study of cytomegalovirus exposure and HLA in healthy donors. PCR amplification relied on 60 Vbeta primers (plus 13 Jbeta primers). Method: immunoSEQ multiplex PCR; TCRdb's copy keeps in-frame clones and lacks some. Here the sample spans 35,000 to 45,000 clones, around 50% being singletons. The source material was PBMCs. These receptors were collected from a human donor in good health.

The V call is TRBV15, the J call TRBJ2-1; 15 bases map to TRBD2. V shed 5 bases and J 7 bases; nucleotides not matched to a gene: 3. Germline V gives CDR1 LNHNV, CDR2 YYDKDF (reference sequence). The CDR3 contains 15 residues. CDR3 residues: CATSQGLAGGNEQFF. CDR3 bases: TGTGCCACCAGCCAGGGACTAGCGGGAGGTAATGAGCAGTTCTTC. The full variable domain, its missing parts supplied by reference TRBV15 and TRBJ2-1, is DAMVIQNPRYQVTQFGKPVTLSCSQTLNHNVMYWYQQKSSQAPKLLFHYYDKDFNNEADTPDNFQSRRPNTSFCFLDIRSPGLGDTAMYLCATSQGLAGGNEQFFGPGTRLTVL.

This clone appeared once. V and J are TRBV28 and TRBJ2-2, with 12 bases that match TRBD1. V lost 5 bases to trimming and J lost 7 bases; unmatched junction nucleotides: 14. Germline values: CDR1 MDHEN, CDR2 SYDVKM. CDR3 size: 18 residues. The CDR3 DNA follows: TGTGCCAGCAGTCCTTCCGGGACAGGGGGCAACAGAGGCGGGGAGCTGTTTTTT. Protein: CASSPSGTGGNRGGELFF. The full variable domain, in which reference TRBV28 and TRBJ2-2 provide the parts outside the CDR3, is DVKVTQSSRYLVKRTGEKVFLECVQDMDHENMFWYRQDPGLGLRLIYFSYDVKMKEKGDIPEGYSVSREKKERFSLILESASTNQTSMYLCASSPSGTGGNRGGELFFGEGSRLTVL.

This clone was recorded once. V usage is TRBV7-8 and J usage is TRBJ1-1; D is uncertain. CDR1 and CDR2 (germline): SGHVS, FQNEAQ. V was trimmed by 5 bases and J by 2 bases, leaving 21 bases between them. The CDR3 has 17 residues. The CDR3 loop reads CASSPQVRQLFNTEAFF. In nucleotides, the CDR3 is TGTGCCAGCAGCCCGCAGGTGCGCCAACTCTTCAACACTGAAGCTTTCTTT.

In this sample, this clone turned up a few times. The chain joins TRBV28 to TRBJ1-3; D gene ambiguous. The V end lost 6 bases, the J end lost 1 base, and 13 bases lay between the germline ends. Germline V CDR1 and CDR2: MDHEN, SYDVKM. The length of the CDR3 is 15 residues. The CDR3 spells CASRTAGISGNTIYF. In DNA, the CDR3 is TGTGCCAGCAGAACGGCGGGGATATCTGGAAACACCATATATTTT.

The CDR3 here is CASSSRGWNTEAFF. The CDR3 nucleotides read TGTGCCAGCAGCTCCAGGGGGTGGAACACTGAAGCTTTCTTT. The chain employs TRBV14 and TRBJ1-1; 7 bases are shared with TRBD1. V shed 5 bases and J 1 base; nucleotides not matched to a gene: 4. Germline V gene lookup returns CDR1 SGHDN and CDR2 FVKESK. The CDR3 sequence is 14 residues long.

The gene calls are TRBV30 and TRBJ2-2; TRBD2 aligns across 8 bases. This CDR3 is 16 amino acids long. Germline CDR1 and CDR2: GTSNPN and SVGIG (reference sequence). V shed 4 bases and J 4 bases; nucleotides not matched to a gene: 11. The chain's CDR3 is CAWILPGRGGTGELFF. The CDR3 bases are TGTGCCTGGATCCTCCCCGGGAGGGGTGGCACCGGGGAGCTGTTTTTT.

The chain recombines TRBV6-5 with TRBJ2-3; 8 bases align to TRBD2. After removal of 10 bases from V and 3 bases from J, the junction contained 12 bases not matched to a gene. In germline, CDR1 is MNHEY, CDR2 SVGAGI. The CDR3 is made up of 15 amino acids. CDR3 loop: CATLLSGSGTDTQYF. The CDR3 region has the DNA TGTGCCACCCTACTGAGCGGGAGTGGGACAGATACGCAGTATTTT.

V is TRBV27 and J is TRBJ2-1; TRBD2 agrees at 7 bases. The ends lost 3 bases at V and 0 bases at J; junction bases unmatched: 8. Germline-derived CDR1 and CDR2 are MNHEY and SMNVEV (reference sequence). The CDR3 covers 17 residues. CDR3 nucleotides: TGTGCCAGCAGTTTTGCCCGGCGCGGGAGCTCCTACAATGAGCAGTTCTTC. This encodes CASSFARRGSSYNEQFF.

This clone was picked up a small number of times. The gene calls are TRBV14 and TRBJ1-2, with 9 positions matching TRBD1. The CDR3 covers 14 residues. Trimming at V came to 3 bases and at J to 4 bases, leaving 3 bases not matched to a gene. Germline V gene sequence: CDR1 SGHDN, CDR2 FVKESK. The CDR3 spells CASSQDRGSYGYTF. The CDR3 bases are TGTGCCAGCAGCCAGGACAGGGGTAGCTATGGCTACACCTTC.

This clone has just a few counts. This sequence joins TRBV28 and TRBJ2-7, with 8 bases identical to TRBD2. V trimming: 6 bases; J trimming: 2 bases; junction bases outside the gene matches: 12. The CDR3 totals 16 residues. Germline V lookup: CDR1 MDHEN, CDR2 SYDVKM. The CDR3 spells CASSPSGSGTTYEQYF. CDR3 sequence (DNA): TGTGCCAGCAGCCCTAGCGGTAGCGGGACAACCTACGAGCAGTACTTC.

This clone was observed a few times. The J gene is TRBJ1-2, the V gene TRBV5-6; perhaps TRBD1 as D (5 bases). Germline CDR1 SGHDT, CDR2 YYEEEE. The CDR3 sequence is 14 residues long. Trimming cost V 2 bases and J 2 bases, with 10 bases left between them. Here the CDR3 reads CASSFPGSNYGYTF. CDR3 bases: TGTGCCAGCAGCTTCCCAGGGTCCAACTATGGCTACACCTTC.

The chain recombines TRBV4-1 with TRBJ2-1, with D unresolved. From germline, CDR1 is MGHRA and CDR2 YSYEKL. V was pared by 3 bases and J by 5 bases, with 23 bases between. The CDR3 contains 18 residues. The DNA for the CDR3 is TGCGCCAGCAGCCACGCCAGTGATTTAGCTTCCTTGGACAATGAGCAGTTCTTC. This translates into CASSHASDLASLDNEQFF.

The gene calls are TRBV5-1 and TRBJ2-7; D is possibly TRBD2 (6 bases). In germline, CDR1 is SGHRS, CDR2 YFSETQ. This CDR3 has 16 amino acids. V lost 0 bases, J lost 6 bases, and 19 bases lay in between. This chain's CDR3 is CASSLESFGSGGEQYF. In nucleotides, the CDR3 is TGCGCCAGCAGCTTGGAATCTTTCGGGAGTGGTGGCGAGCAGTACTTC.

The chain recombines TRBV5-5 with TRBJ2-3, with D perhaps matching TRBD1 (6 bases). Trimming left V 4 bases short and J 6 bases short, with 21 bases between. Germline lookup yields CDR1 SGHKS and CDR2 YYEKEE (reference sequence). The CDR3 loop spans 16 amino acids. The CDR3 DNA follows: TGTGCCAGCAGCCCCCCCCCGGGACATCAAGGTGATACGCAGTATTTT. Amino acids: CASSPPPGHQGDTQYF.

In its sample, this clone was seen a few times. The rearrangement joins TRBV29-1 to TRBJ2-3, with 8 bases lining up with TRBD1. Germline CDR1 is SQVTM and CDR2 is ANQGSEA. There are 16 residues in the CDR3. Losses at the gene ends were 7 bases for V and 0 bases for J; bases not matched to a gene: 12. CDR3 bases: TGCAGCGCCGGACAGGGAAAAGGGGCTAGCACAGATACGCAGTATTTT. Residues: CSAGQGKGASTDTQYF.

CDR3 DNA sequence: TGTGCCAGCAGTTTCGGCGGATTTAAGGTAGACGAGCAGTACTTC. Its protein product is CASSFGGFKVDEQYF. This chain uses TRBV28 with TRBJ2-7; D gene ambiguous. The CDR3 runs 15 residues. The ends were cut back, 3 bases at V and 5 bases at J, with 17 bases in the middle. Looked up from germline, CDR1 is MDHEN and CDR2 is SYDVKM.

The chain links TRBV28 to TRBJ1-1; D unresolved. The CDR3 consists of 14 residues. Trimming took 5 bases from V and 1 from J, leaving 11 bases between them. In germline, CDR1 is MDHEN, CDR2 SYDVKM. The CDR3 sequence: CASSPAGRNTEAFF. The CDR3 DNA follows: TGTGCCAGCAGTCCCGCGGGAAGGAACACTGAAGCTTTCTTT.

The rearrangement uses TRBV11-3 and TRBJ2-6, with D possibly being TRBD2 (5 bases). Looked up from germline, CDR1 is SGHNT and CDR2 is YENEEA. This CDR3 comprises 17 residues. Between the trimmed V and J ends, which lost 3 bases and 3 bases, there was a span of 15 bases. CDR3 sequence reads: CASSLGTGFVGANVLTF. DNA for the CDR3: TGTGCCAGCAGCTTGGGAACGGGGTTCGTTGGGGCCAACGTCCTGACTTTC.

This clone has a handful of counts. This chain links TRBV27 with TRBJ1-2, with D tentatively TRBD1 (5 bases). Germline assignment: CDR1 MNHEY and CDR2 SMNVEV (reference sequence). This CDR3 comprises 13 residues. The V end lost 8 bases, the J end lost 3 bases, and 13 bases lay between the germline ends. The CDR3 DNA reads TGTGCCAGCGGCAGGGCGCTTCACTATGGCTACACCTTC. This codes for CASGRALHYGYTF.

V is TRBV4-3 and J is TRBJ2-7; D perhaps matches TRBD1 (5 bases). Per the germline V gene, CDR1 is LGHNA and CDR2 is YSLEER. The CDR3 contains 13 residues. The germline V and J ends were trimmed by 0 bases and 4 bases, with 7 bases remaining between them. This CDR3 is CASSQDHRYEQYF. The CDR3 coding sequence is TGCGCCAGCAGCCAAGACCACAGGTACGAGCAGTACTTC.

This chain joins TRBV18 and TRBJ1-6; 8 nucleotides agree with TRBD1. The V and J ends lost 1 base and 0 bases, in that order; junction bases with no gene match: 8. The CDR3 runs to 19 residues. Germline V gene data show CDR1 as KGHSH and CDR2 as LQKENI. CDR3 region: CASSPRGRGLNSYNSPLHF. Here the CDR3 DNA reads TGTGCCAGCTCACCACGGGGCAGGGGGCTCAACTCCTATAATTCACCCCTCCACTTT.

CDR3 coding DNA: TGTGCCAGCAGCGGGGGACAGGGGGCTGGCTATGGCTACACCTTC. This encodes CASSGGQGAGYGYTF. V gene TRBV9 combines with J gene TRBJ1-2; the match to TRBD1 covers 12 bases. This CDR3 contains 15 residues. Trimming at V came to 3 bases and at J to 4 bases, leaving 4 bases not matched to a gene. Germline V lookup: CDR1 SGDLS, CDR2 YYNGEE.

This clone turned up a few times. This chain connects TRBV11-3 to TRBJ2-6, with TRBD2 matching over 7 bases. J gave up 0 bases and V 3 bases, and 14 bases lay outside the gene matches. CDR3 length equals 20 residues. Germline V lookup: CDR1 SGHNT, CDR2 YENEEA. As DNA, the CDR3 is TGTGCCAGCAGCTTGACCCTCTGGTCTAGCGGAGTCTCTGGGGCCAACGTCCTGACTTTC. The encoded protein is CASSLTLWSSGVSGANVLTF.